What follows are 4 T cell receptor beta chains derived from one specimen sequenced in a study of CD8 T cells in Susac syndrome. Reverse transcription of 0.5 to 1 ug RNA used random hexamers. TCRdb recomputed calls from the immunoSEQ multiplex PCR reads with MiXCR, one row per CDR3 protein. This repertoire shows approximately 160,000 distinct CDR3 sequences, 94% found once; its top ten account for about 0.095%. What was sequenced was CD4+ T cells from PBMCs. These receptors were obtained from a human donor with multiple sclerosis.

The genes are TRBV12-3 or TRBV12-4 and TRBJ1-2, with a possible D match to TRBD1 (6 bases). CDR3 size: 15 residues. V was trimmed by 5 bases and J by 2 bases, leaving 15 bases between them. CDR3 bases: TGTGCCAGCAGTCCTTCATCTCAGGGGAACTATGGCTACACCTTC. Protein product: CASSPSSQGNYGYTF.

In DNA form, the CDR3 reads TGTGCCAGCAGTTTCCAACTAGCGGCCTACAATGAGCAGTTCTTC. Its protein is CASSFQLAAYNEQFF. This chain connects TRBV12-3 or TRBV12-4 to TRBJ2-1; 8 bases match TRBD2. This CDR3 spans 15 amino acids. Germline trimming cut 3 bases from V and 2 bases from J; bases unmatched to any gene: 3.

The chain is built from TRBV18 and TRBJ2-5, with no clear D. Germline-derived CDR1 and CDR2 are KGHSH and LQKENI. The CDR3 consists of 12 residues. Deletions cut 4 bases from V and 2 bases from J, with 5 bases between. CDR3 amino acids: CASSQVQETQYF. The DNA for the CDR3 is TGTGCCAGCTCACAGGTTCAAGAGACCCAGTACTTC.

The chain carries TRBV18 and TRBJ1-1; possibly TRBD1 for D (5 bases). Looked up from germline, CDR1 is KGHSH and CDR2 is LQKENI. Trimming stripped 0 bases from V and 0 bases from J, with 11 bases between. The CDR3 contains 16 residues. CDR3 DNA: TGTGCCAGCTCACCACCGAGACAGATAATGAACACTGAAGCTTTCTTT. Translation gives CASSPPRQIMNTEAFF.